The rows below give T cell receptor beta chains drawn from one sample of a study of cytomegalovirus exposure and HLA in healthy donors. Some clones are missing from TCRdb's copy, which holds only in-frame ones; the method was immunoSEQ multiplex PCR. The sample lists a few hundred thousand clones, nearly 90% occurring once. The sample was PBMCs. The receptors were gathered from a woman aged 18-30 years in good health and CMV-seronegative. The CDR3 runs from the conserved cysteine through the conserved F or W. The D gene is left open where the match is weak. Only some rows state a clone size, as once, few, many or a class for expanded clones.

CDR3nt: TGCGCCAGCAGCCCCAAAAGCGGGGACGCCGGCACAGATACGCAGTATTTT
CDR3aa: CASSPKSGDAGTDTQYF
j_gene: TRBJ2-3
abundance: .
v_gene: TRBV4-1
d_gene: TRBD2

CDR3nt: TGTGCCAGCAGTTTCCACTACCGAGCAGGGGGCAGCTATGGCTACACCTTC
CDR3aa: CASSFHYRAGGSYGYTF
j_gene: TRBJ1-2
abundance: .
v_gene: TRBV28
d_gene: TRBD1

CDR3nt: TGTGCCAGCGGTCCCACAGCCTACGAGCAGTACTTC
CDR3aa: CASGPTAYEQYF
j_gene: TRBJ2-7
abundance: few
v_gene: TRBV7-9
d_gene: .

CDR3nt: TGCGCCAGCAGCGTCGACAGGAGCTATGGCTACACCTTC
CDR3aa: CASSVDRSYGYTF
j_gene: TRBJ1-2
abundance: .
v_gene: TRBV5-1
d_gene: .

CDR3nt: TGTGCCAGCAGTGAAAAACAGGGGCTTAATCAGCCCCAGCATTTT
CDR3aa: CASSEKQGLNQPQHF
j_gene: TRBJ1-5
abundance: once
v_gene: TRBV6-1
d_gene: TRBD1

CDR3nt: TGTGCCAGCACCCCCCCCGGGGTACCGTTCTACGAGCAGTACTTC
CDR3aa: CASTPPGVPFYEQYF
j_gene: TRBJ2-7
abundance: .
v_gene: TRBV25-1
d_gene: .

CDR3nt: TGTGCCAGCAGCCTTCTAGCGGGGGGTTACAATGAGCAGTTCTTC
CDR3aa: CASSLLAGGYNEQFF
j_gene: TRBJ2-1
abundance: .
v_gene: TRBV7-2
d_gene: TRBD2

CDR3nt: TGTGCCAGCGCGGGGGGGAGCTCCTATAATTCACCCCTCCACTTT
CDR3aa: CASAGGSSYNSPLHF
j_gene: TRBJ1-6
abundance: once
v_gene: TRBV28
d_gene: .

CDR3nt: TGTGCCAGTAGTACGACCGGGCCGAGGGATGAGCAGTTCTTC
CDR3aa: CASSTTGPRDEQFF
j_gene: TRBJ2-1
abundance: .
v_gene: TRBV19
d_gene: .

CDR3nt: TGCGCCAGCAGCTCCTCCGGGACATTTAGGGAAAAACTGTTTTTT
CDR3aa: CASSSSGTFREKLFF
j_gene: TRBJ1-4
abundance: .
v_gene: TRBV5-1
d_gene: .

CDR3nt: TGTGCCAGCCGGGGTCGGCGGGGGGACGAGGGAAATACGCAGTATTTT
CDR3aa: CASRGRRGDEGNTQYF
j_gene: TRBJ2-3
abundance: once
v_gene: TRBV6-6
d_gene: TRBD2

CDR3nt: TGTGCCAGCAGTCCCCGGGGGGCTAATGAAAAACTGTTTTTT
CDR3aa: CASSPRGANEKLFF
j_gene: TRBJ1-4
abundance: .
v_gene: TRBV27
d_gene: .

CDR3nt: TGCGCCAGCAGCCTCGGACAATCCCAGAACACCGGGGAGCTGTTTTTT
CDR3aa: CASSLGQSQNTGELFF
j_gene: TRBJ2-2
abundance: .
v_gene: TRBV5-1
d_gene: .

CDR3nt: TGTGCCAGTATTCCGACAGGGGCAATTGGCTATGGCTACACCTTC
CDR3aa: CASIPTGAIGYGYTF
j_gene: TRBJ1-2
abundance: .
v_gene: TRBV19
d_gene: TRBD1

CDR3nt: TGTGCCAGCAGCGCGGCCGGGACAGCGTTGCACGAGCAGTACTTC
CDR3aa: CASSAAGTALHEQYF
j_gene: TRBJ2-7
abundance: .
v_gene: TRBV9
d_gene: TRBD1

CDR3nt: TGCGCCAGCAGCTTTTTTGGACAGGGAGTAATGGGCTCCTATAATTCACCCCTCCACTTT
CDR3aa: CASSFFGQGVMGSYNSPLHF
j_gene: TRBJ1-6
abundance: .
v_gene: TRBV5-1
d_gene: TRBD1

CDR3nt: TGTGCCAGCAGTTTACTAGGTGGGCAGGGGGTGAACACTGAAGCTTTCTTT
CDR3aa: CASSLLGGQGVNTEAFF
j_gene: TRBJ1-1
abundance: .
v_gene: TRBV27
d_gene: TRBD1

CDR3nt: TGTGCCAGCAGCACGTACTCCCAACTAGTGTGGTTCTTC
CDR3aa: CASSTYSQLVWFF
j_gene: TRBJ2-1
abundance: .
v_gene: TRBV11-2
d_gene: .

CDR3nt: TGTGCCAGCTCGCCTGGGGACAACTCCTACGAGCAGTACTTC
CDR3aa: CASSPGDNSYEQYF
j_gene: TRBJ2-7
abundance: .
v_gene: TRBV18
d_gene: .

CDR3nt: TGTGCCAGCGCGTCCAGGGGAGATCAGCCCCAGCATTTT
CDR3aa: CASASRGDQPQHF
j_gene: TRBJ1-5
abundance: .
v_gene: TRBV7-3
d_gene: .

CDR3nt: TGTGCCAGCAGTTTGGGCAAATACACAGATACGCAGTATTTT
CDR3aa: CASSLGKYTDTQYF
j_gene: TRBJ2-3
abundance: .
v_gene: TRBV28
d_gene: .

CDR3nt: TGTGCCAGCATGGCGATAGCGGGCACCGGGGAGCTGTTTTTT
CDR3aa: CASMAIAGTGELFF
j_gene: TRBJ2-2
abundance: .
v_gene: TRBV6-1
d_gene: TRBD2

CDR3nt: TGCGCCAGCAGCTTGGCCCGGGACAGGGTAGAGACCCAGTACTTC
CDR3aa: CASSLARDRVETQYF
j_gene: TRBJ2-5
abundance: .
v_gene: TRBV5-1
d_gene: TRBD1

CDR3nt: TGTGCCAGTAGTATATCTTTCGTCAGGACAAATGAACACTGGGGTTTCTTT
CDR3aa: CASSISFVRTNEHWGFF
j_gene: TRBJ1-1
abundance: .
v_gene: TRBV19
d_gene: .

CDR3nt: TGTGCCAGCAGTCTAGGGTGGGGCGCCACTGAAGCTTTCTTT
CDR3aa: CASSLGWGATEAFF
j_gene: TRBJ1-1
abundance: .
v_gene: TRBV28
d_gene: .

CDR3nt: TGTGCCAGCAGTTCATATCTTCTCGGGGGAAACGGCTACACCTTC
CDR3aa: CASSSYLLGGNGYTF
j_gene: TRBJ1-2
abundance: .
v_gene: TRBV28
d_gene: .

CDR3nt: TGCGCCAGCAGCCCGAGGGACAGGGGGGACACTGAAGCTTTCTTT
CDR3aa: CASSPRDRGDTEAFF
j_gene: TRBJ1-1
abundance: .
v_gene: TRBV4-3
d_gene: TRBD1

CDR3nt: TGTGCCAGCAGCTTAGCAGGGGTTGAGCAGTTCTTC
CDR3aa: CASSLAGVEQFF
j_gene: TRBJ2-1
abundance: .
v_gene: TRBV11-2
d_gene: .

CDR3nt: TGTGCCAGCAGTGACACGGTCTCGGATGGCTACACCTTC
CDR3aa: CASSDTVSDGYTF
j_gene: TRBJ1-2
abundance: .
v_gene: TRBV2
d_gene: .

CDR3nt: TGTGCCAGCAGTTTTACAGGGTCCCCGACAGACAAAGCTTTCTTT
CDR3aa: CASSFTGSPTDKAFF
j_gene: TRBJ1-1
abundance: .
v_gene: TRBV7-9
d_gene: .

CDR3nt: TGCGCCAGCAGCCTTATCGACAGGGAGCAGTTCTTC
CDR3aa: CASSLIDREQFF
j_gene: TRBJ2-1
abundance: .
v_gene: TRBV5-1
d_gene: .

CDR3nt: TGCGCCAGCAGCCAACGACTAGGGACAGATACGCAGTATTTT
CDR3aa: CASSQRLGTDTQYF
j_gene: TRBJ2-3
abundance: .
v_gene: TRBV4-1
d_gene: .

CDR3nt: TGCGCCAGCAGCCAATTAGCCGGGACTAGCGGGGGAAGGAGCTCCTACGAGCAGTACTTC
CDR3aa: CASSQLAGTSGGRSSYEQYF
j_gene: TRBJ2-7
abundance: .
v_gene: TRBV4-1
d_gene: TRBD2

CDR3nt: TGCGCCAGCAGCCCTCGCCCCGCACTAGCGGGGGGGCTCCCGACTCAGGATACGCAGTATTTT
CDR3aa: CASSPRPALAGGLPTQDTQYF
j_gene: TRBJ2-3
abundance: .
v_gene: TRBV4-1
d_gene: TRBD2

CDR3nt: TGTGCCAGCAGCTTTACAGGGGCTGAGAACACTGAAGCTTTCTTT
CDR3aa: CASSFTGAENTEAFF
j_gene: TRBJ1-1
abundance: .
v_gene: TRBV5-6
d_gene: TRBD1

CDR3nt: TGTGCCAGCAGCCAGTTCCCAGGGGGCGCGTACAATGAGCAGTTCTTC
CDR3aa: CASSQFPGGAYNEQFF
j_gene: TRBJ2-1
abundance: .
v_gene: TRBV7-9
d_gene: TRBD1

CDR3nt: TGTGCCAGCAGCCGAACGGGACAGGGTCGGACCGGGGAGCTGTTTTTT
CDR3aa: CASSRTGQGRTGELFF
j_gene: TRBJ2-2
abundance: .
v_gene: TRBV7-9
d_gene: TRBD1

CDR3nt: TGTGCCAGCAGTCCACTTGGTAGTTGGACTGAAGCTTTCTTT
CDR3aa: CASSPLGSWTEAFF
j_gene: TRBJ1-1
abundance: .
v_gene: TRBV28
d_gene: .

CDR3nt: TGTGCCAGCAGCTTGGGTGGACTAGCGATCACCGGGGAGCTGTTTTTT
CDR3aa: CASSLGGLAITGELFF
j_gene: TRBJ2-2
abundance: .
v_gene: TRBV5-5
d_gene: TRBD2

CDR3nt: TGTGCCAGCAGCTCGACTAGCGGGGAAGAGACCCAGTACTTC
CDR3aa: CASSSTSGEETQYF
j_gene: TRBJ2-5
abundance: .
v_gene: TRBV5-6
d_gene: TRBD2

CDR3nt: TGTGCCAGCAGTTCCCCACAGGGGGGTCTAAACGAGCAGTACTTC
CDR3aa: CASSSPQGGLNEQYF
j_gene: TRBJ2-7
abundance: .
v_gene: TRBV28
d_gene: TRBD1

CDR3nt: TGTGCCAGCAGTTTGAACAGGGGGCGCATCACCGGGGAGCTGTTTTTT
CDR3aa: CASSLNRGRITGELFF
j_gene: TRBJ2-2
abundance: .
v_gene: TRBV28
d_gene: TRBD1

CDR3nt: TGTGCCAGCGCGGGGGGGCGCGAGCAGTACTTC
CDR3aa: CASAGGREQYF
j_gene: TRBJ2-7
abundance: .
v_gene: TRBV28
d_gene: TRBD2

CDR3nt: TGTGCCAGCAGTTTAGGGGAGAACTATGGCTACACCTTC
CDR3aa: CASSLGENYGYTF
j_gene: TRBJ1-2
abundance: .
v_gene: TRBV27
d_gene: .

CDR3nt: TGCGCCAGCAGCTTGGTAGCTAGCGGGGCCTACAATGAGCAGTTCTTC
CDR3aa: CASSLVASGAYNEQFF
j_gene: TRBJ2-1
abundance: .
v_gene: TRBV5-1
d_gene: TRBD2

CDR3nt: TGTGCCAGCAGTCTGACAGGGGGCAATAGCAATCAGCCCCAGCATTTT
CDR3aa: CASSLTGGNSNQPQHF
j_gene: TRBJ1-5
abundance: .
v_gene: TRBV27
d_gene: TRBD1

CDR3nt: TGTGCCAGCAGCTTCCAGGATACTGAAGCTTTCTTT
CDR3aa: CASSFQDTEAFF
j_gene: TRBJ1-1
abundance: once
v_gene: TRBV5-4
d_gene: .

CDR3nt: TGTGCCAGTAGTAGCGACGGGTCTGGAAGGTCACCCCTCCACTTT
CDR3aa: CASSSDGSGRSPLHF
j_gene: TRBJ1-6
abundance: .
v_gene: TRBV19
d_gene: .

CDR3nt: TGTGCCAGCAGTGAGTTTGCCAGGGTCTCGAACACCGGGGAGCTGTTTTTT
CDR3aa: CASSEFARVSNTGELFF
j_gene: TRBJ2-2
abundance: .
v_gene: TRBV2
d_gene: .

CDR3nt: TGTGCCAGCAGCTTGGAAGCGGGGGTTGGTGGCTACACCTTC
CDR3aa: CASSLEAGVGGYTF
j_gene: TRBJ1-2
abundance: .
v_gene: TRBV5-4
d_gene: .

CDR3nt: TGTGCCAGCAGTTACTCGAGACAGGGAGCCAACGAGCAGTACTTC
CDR3aa: CASSYSRQGANEQYF
j_gene: TRBJ2-7
abundance: few
v_gene: TRBV6-6
d_gene: TRBD1

CDR3nt: TGTGCCAGCAGCAGGGCGGGGGCGGTTGGCTACACCTTC
CDR3aa: CASSRAGAVGYTF
j_gene: TRBJ1-2
abundance: .
v_gene: TRBV21-1
d_gene: .

CDR3nt: TGTGCCAGCAGTGATACCAGGGCGAATGAAAAACTGTTTTTT
CDR3aa: CASSDTRANEKLFF
j_gene: TRBJ1-4
abundance: .
v_gene: TRBV25-1
d_gene: .

CDR3nt: TGTGCCAGCAGGCCCCGGGACAGGGAAAACACTGAAGCTTTCTTT
CDR3aa: CASRPRDRENTEAFF
j_gene: TRBJ1-1
abundance: .
v_gene: TRBV5-6
d_gene: TRBD1

CDR3nt: TGTGCCATCGCAAGAGACAGGGGAAATGAGCAGTTCTTC
CDR3aa: CAIARDRGNEQFF
j_gene: TRBJ2-1
abundance: .
v_gene: TRBV10-3
d_gene: TRBD1

CDR3nt: TGTGCCAGCAACCCCGACCCAGGGAGGTATGGCTACACCTTC
CDR3aa: CASNPDPGRYGYTF
j_gene: TRBJ1-2
abundance: .
v_gene: TRBV2
d_gene: .

CDR3nt: TGCGCCAGCAGCCAGGCCCGACAGGGCGGTACCTACGAGCAGTACTTC
CDR3aa: CASSQARQGGTYEQYF
j_gene: TRBJ2-7
abundance: .
v_gene: TRBV4-3
d_gene: TRBD1

CDR3nt: TGTGCCAGCAGCATAACAGGGGGCGGGTCAGATACGCAGTATTTT
CDR3aa: CASSITGGGSDTQYF
j_gene: TRBJ2-3
abundance: .
v_gene: TRBV7-9
d_gene: TRBD1

CDR3nt: TGTGCCAGCAGTGATGGGACAGACAATGAGCAGTTCTTC
CDR3aa: CASSDGTDNEQFF
j_gene: TRBJ2-1
abundance: .
v_gene: TRBV28
d_gene: TRBD1

CDR3nt: TGTGCCACCAGCAGAGATCTCGGAGATACTGAAGCTTTCTTT
CDR3aa: CATSRDLGDTEAFF
j_gene: TRBJ1-1
abundance: .
v_gene: TRBV15
d_gene: .